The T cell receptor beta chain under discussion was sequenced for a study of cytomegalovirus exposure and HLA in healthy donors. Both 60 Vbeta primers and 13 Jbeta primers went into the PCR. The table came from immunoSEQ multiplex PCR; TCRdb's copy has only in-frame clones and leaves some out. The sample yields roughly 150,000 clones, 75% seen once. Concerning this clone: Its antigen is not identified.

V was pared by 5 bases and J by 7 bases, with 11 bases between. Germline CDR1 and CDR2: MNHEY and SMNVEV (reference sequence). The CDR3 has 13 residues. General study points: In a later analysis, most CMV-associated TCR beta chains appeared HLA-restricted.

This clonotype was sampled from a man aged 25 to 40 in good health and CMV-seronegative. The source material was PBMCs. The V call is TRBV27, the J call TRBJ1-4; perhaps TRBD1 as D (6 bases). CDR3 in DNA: TGTGCCAGCAGTGCTTCCAGGGGTGAAAAACTGTTTTTT. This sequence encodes CASSASRGEKLFF.